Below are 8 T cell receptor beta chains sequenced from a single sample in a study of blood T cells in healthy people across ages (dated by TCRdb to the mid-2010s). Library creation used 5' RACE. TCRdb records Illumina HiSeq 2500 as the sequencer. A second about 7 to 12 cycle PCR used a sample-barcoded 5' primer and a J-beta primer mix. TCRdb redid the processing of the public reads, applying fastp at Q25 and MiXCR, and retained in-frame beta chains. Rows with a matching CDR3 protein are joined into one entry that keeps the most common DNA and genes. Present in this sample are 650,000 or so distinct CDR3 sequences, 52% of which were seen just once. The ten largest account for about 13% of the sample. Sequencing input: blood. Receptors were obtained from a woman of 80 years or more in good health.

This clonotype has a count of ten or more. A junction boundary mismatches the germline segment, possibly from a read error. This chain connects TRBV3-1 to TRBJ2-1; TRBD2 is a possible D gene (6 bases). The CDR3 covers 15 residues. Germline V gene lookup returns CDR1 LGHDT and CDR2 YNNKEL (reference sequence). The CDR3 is CASRSVGLPYSEQFF. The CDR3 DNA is TGTGCCAGCCGGTCTGTTGGACTACCCTACAGTGAGCAGTTCTTC.

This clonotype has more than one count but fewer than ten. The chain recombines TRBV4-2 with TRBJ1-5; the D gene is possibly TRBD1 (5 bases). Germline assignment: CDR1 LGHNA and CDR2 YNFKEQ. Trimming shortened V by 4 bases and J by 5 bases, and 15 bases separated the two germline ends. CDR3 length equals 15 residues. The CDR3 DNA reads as TGTGCCAGCAGCCGGAAGAGAGGGGTTCATCAGCCCCAGCATTTT. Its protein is CASSRKRGVHQPQHF.

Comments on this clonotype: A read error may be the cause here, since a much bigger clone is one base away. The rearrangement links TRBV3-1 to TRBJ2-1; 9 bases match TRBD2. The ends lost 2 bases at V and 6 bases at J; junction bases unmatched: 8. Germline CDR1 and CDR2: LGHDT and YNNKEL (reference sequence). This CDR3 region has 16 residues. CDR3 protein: CASSQIRTSEINEQFF. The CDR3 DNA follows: TGTGCCAGCAGCCAAATAAGGACTAGCGAGATCAATGAGCAGTTCTTC.

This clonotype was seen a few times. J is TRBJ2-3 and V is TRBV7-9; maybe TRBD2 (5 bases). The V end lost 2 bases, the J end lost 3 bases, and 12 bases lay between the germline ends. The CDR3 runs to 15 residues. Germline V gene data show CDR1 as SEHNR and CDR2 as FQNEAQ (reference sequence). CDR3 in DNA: TGTGCCAGCAGCTTAAGGTGGGGAGCAACAGATACGCAGTATTTT. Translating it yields CASSLRWGATDTQYF.

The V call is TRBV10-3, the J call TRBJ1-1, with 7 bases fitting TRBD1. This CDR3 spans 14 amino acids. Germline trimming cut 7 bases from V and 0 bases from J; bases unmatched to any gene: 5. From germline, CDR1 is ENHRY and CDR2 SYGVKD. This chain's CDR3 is CAITRDRMNTEAFF. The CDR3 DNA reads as TGTGCCATCACCCGGGACAGAATGAACACTGAAGCTTTCTTT.

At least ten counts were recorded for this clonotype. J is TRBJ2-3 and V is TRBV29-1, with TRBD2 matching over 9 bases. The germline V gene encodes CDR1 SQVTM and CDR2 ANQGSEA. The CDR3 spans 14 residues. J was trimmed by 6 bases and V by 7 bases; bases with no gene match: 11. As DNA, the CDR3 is TGCAGCGGGGCCCTAGCGGGACCGGAGGATACGCAGTATTTT. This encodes CSGALAGPEDTQYF.

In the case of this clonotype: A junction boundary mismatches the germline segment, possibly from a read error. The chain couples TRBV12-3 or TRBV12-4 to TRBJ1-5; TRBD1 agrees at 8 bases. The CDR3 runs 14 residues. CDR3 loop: CASRDRGNGQPRHF. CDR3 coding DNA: TGTGCCAGCAGAGACAGGGGAAACGGTCAGCCCCGGCATTTT.

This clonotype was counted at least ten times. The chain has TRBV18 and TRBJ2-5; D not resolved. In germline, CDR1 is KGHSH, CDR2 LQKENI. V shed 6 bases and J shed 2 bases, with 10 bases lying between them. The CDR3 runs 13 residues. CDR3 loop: CASSSLLQETQYF. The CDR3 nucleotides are TGTGCCAGCTCGTCACTATTACAAGAGACCCAGTACTTC.